This T cell receptor beta chain was found in a study of blood T cell repertoires in COVID-19. Per the authors' pipeline: The authors estimated nucleated cell counts from reference gene primer amplification. Sequencing used immunoSEQ multiplex PCR; TCRdb keeps in-frame clones, though not all of them. The V and J calls and the clone size are those of that table, but D and trimming were determined from the DNA. The data contain 110,000 or so clones, 80% to 90% of them seen just once; the ten biggest clones take up 3% to 3.5%. CDR1 MNHEY and CDR2 SVGAGI come from the germline V gene. V was pared by 5 bases and J by 3 bases, with 14 bases between. CDR3 length: 15 residues.

This clonotype was sampled from a man aged 35 to 55 with acute or convalescent COVID-19. The chain links TRBV6-5 to TRBJ2-1; the D gene is possibly TRBD1 (6 bases). Sequencing was performed on peripheral blood. CDR3 sequence: CASSPGQFHYNEQFF. DNA of the CDR3: TGTGCCAGCAGTCCTGGACAGTTTCACTACAATGAGCAGTTCTTC.